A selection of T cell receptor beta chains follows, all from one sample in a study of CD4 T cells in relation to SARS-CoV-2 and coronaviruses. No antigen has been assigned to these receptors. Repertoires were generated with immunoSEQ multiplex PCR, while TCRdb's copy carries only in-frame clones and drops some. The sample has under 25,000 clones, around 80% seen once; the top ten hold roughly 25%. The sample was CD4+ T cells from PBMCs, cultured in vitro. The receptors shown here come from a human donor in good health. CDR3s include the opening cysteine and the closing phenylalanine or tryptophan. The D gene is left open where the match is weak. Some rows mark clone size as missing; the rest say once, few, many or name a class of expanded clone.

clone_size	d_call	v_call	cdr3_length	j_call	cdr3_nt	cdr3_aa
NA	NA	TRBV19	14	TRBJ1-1	TGTGCCAGTATGCGAGGCCCGGCGAACACTGAAGCTTTCTTT	CASMRGPANTEAFF
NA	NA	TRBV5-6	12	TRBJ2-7	TGTGCCAGCAGCGCGGGACATTACGAGCAGTACTTC	CASSAGHYEQYF
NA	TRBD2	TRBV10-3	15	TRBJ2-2	TGTGCCACCAATGGGGGAGGGCAAACCACCGGGGAGCTGTTTTTT	CATNGGGQTTGELFF
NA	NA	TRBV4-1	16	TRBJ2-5	TGCGCCAGCAGCCGGTCCCTAGTTAGGGGACCGGAGACCCAGTACTTC	CASSRSLVRGPETQYF
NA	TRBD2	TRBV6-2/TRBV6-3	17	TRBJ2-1	TGTGCCAGCAGTTACTCGGCCCCTAGCGGCACCCACAATGAGCAGTTCTTC	CASSYSAPSGTHNEQFF
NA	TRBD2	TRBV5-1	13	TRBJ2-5	TGCGCCAGCACAACTAGCGGGTCGGAGACCCAGTACTTC	CASTTSGSETQYF
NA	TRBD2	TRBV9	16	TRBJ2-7	TGTGCCAGCAGCGTAGGCGGGACTAGCGGCTCCTACGAGCAGTACTTC	CASSVGGTSGSYEQYF
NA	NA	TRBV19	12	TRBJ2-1	TGTGCCAGTAGTATGGAGACCAATGAGCAGTTCTTC	CASSMETNEQFF
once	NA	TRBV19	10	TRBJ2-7	TGTGCCACCTTCCAGGCGGAGCAGTACTTC	CATFQAEQYF
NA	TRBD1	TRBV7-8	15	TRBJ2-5	TGTGCCAGCAGCTCTACTAGACAGGGGAGGGAGACCCAGTACTTC	CASSSTRQGRETQYF
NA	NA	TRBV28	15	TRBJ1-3	TGTGCCAGCACCGCGTCGGACCTCTCTGGAAACACCATATATTTT	CASTASDLSGNTIYF
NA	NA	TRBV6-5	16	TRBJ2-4	TGTGCCAGCAGTTCGCTTTTATTGCGGGCCAAAAACATTCAGTACTTC	CASSSLLLRAKNIQYF
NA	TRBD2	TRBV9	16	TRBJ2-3	TGTGCCAGCAGCGTTCGGGGAGGCGGGAGCGCAGATACGCAGTATTTT	CASSVRGGGSADTQYF
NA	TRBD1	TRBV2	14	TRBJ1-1	TGTGCCAGCAGTTTACGGGGACAGGGGACTGAAGCTTTCTTT	CASSLRGQGTEAFF
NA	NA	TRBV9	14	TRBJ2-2	TGTGCCAGCAGCCTAGCCCGGGGCACCGGGGAGCTGTTTTTT	CASSLARGTGELFF
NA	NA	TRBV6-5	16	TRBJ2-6	TGTGCCAGCAGTTACCCCTCAGCCTCTGGGGCCAACGTCCTGACTTTC	CASSYPSASGANVLTF
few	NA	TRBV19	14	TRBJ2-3	TGTGCCAGTAGTTCCACAACTAGCACAGATACGCAGTATTTT	CASSSTTSTDTQYF
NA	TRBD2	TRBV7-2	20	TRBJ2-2	TGTGCCAGCAGCTTAGCCTTCGGACTAGCGGGGGGAAAGGGCACCGGGGAGCTGTTTTTT	CASSLAFGLAGGKGTGELFF
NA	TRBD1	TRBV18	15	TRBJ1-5	TGTGCCAGCTCAGAGGGACAGGGGACGATTCAGCCCCAGCATTTT	CASSEGQGTIQPQHF
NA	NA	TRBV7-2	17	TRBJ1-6	TGTGCCAGCAGCGCCTTTATGTCGTGGGTCGGAGATTCACCCCTCCACTTT	CASSAFMSWVGDSPLHF
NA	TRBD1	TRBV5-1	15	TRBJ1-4	TGCGCCAGCAGCTTGGGGGACAGGGGTAATGAAAAACTGTTTTTT	CASSLGDRGNEKLFF
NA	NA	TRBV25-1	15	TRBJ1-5	TGTGCCAGCAGTGAATCAGGGTCCGGCAATCAGCCCCAGCATTTT	CASSESGSGNQPQHF
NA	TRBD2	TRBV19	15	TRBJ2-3	TGTGCCAGTAGGGGCGGGAGGGCCTTCCCAGATACGCAGTATTTT	CASRGGRAFPDTQYF
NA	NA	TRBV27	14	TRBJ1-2	TGTGCCAGCAGAAGAGAGGGGGGGTCCTGGGGCTACACCTTC	CASRREGGSWGYTF
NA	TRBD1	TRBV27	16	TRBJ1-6	TGTGCCAGCAGTCCTATTGGGACAGAACCCGGGATTCCCCTCCACTTT	CASSPIGTEPGIPLHF
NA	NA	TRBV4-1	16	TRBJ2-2	TGCGCCAGCAGTCGTACCGGGACCCAGAACACCGGGGAGCTGTTTTTT	CASSRTGTQNTGELFF